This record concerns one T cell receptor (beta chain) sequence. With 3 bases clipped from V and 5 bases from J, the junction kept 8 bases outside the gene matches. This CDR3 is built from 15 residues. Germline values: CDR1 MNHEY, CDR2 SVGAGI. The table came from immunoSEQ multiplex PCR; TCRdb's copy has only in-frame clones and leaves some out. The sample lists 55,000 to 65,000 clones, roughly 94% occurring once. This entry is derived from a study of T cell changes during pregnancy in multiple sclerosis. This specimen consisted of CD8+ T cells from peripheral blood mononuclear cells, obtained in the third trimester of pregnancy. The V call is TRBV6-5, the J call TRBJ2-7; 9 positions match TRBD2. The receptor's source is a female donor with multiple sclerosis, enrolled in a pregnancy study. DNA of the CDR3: TGTGCCAGCAGTTATGGGGAGGCGGGAGGGGACGAGCAGTACTTC. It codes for CASSYGEAGGDEQYF.